This T cell receptor beta chain originates from a study of OX40 agonist ivuxolimab in advanced cancers. For the study at large: Partial responses occurred in Three dose-escalation patients, one with hepatocellular carcinoma and two with cutaneous melanoma.

Sequenced by immunoSEQ multiplex PCR; TCRdb stores in-frame clones only, minus some. The repertoire consists of 64,000 or so clones, with approximately 83% occurring once and the leading ten covering 0.6% to 0.8%. The ends lost 4 bases at V and 5 bases at J; junction bases unmatched: 4. The V gene's germline CDR1 is SNHLY and CDR2 FYNNEI. The CDR3 length is 13 residues. The sample was CD4+ or CD8+ T cells sorted from blood, taken in a trial of the OX40 agonist ivuxolimab. The V call is TRBV2, the J call TRBJ2-5; 7 bases align to TRBD1. The source is an adult with an advanced solid tumor such as melanoma, head and neck, liver or kidney cancer. The CDR3 region has the DNA TGTGCCAGCAGTGGACAGGGCGGGGAGACCCAGTACTTC. It codes for CASSGQGGETQYF. The full variable domain, its missing parts supplied by reference TRBV2 and TRBJ2-5, is EPEVTQTPSHQVTQMGQEVILRCVPISNHLYFYWYRQILGQKVEFLVSFYNNEISEKSEIFDDQFSVERPDGSNFTLKIRSTKLEDSAMYFCASSGQGGETQYFGPGTRLLVL.